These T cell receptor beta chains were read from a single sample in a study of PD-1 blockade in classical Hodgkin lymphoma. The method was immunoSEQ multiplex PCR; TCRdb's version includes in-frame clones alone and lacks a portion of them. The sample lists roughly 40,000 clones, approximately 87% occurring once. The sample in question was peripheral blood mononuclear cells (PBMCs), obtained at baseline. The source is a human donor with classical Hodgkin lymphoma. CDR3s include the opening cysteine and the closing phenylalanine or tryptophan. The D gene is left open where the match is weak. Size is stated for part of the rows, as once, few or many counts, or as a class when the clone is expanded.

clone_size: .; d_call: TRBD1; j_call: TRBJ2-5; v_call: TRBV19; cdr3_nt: TGTGCCAGTAGTCTATGGACAGGGGGCCCCCAAGAGACCCAGTACTTC; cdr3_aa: CASSLWTGGPQETQYF
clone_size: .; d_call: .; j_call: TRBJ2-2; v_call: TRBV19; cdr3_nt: TGTGCCAGTAGCGACGGGACGGCCAACACCGGGGAGCTGTTTTTT; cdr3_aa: CASSDGTANTGELFF
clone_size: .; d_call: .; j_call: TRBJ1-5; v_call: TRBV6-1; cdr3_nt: TGTGCCAGCAGTGATCCGACCCTGGGGGGTCAGCCCCAGCATTTT; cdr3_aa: CASSDPTLGGQPQHF
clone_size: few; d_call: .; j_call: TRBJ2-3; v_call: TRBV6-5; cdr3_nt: TGTGCCAGCCGGGAATCTAAAAATACGCAGTATTTT; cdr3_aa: CASRESKNTQYF
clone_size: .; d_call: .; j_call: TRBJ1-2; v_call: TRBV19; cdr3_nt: TGTGCCAGTAGATTAAAAGTTAACTATGGCTACACCTTC; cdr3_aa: CASRLKVNYGYTF
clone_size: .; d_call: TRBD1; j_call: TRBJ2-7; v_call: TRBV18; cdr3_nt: TGTGCCAGCTCGACGGGACAGGGGGGGTACGAGCAGTACTTC; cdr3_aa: CASSTGQGGYEQYF
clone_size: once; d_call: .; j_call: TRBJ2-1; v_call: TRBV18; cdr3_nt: TGTGCCAGCTCACCAGCGTTAGTCACGGGTGAGCAGTTCTTC; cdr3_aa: CASSPALVTGEQFF
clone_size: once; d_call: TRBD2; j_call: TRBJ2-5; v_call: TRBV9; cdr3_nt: TGTGCCAGCAGCGTAGGTGCGGGGGGGAACCAAGAGACCCAGTACTTC; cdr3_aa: CASSVGAGGNQETQYF
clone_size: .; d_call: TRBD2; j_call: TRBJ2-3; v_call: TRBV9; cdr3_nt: TGTGCCAGCAGCGCAGGGGCCACAGCGGGGGGGTCAGATACGCAGTATTTT; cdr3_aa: CASSAGATAGGSDTQYF
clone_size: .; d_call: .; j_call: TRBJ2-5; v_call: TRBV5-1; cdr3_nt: TGCGCCAGCAGCTTGAACGTCAGGGTCACGGAGACCCAGTACTTC; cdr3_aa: CASSLNVRVTETQYF
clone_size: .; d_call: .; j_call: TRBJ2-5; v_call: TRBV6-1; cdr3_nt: TGTGCCAGCAGTCGGACAGTCCAAGAGACCCAGTACTTC; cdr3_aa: CASSRTVQETQYF
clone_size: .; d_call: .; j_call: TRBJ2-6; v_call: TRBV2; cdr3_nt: TGTGCCAGCGGCCCGGGAGGGGCCAACGTCCTGACTTTC; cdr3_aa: CASGPGGANVLTF
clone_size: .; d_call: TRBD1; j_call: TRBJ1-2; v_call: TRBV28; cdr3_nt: TGTGCCAGCAGTCCGCGGGACAGTAGGGGCTACACCTTC; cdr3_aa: CASSPRDSRGYTF
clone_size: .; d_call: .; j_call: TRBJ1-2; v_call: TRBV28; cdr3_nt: TGTGCCAGCAGTGGACGGGGACGTGGCTACACCTTC; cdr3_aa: CASSGRGRGYTF
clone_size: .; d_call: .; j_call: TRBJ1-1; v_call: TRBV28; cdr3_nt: TGTGCCACCGTCGAAGGCCAAACAGGGAGCGCTTTCTTT; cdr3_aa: CATVEGQTGSAFF
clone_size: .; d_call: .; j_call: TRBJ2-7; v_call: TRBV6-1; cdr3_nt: TGTGCCAGCAGTGAATTGGGCCTAGGGGCTTACGAGCAGTACTTC; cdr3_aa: CASSELGLGAYEQYF
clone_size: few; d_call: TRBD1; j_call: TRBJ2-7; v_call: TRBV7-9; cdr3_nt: TGTGCCAGCAGCTTATCGGGGACAGGGGTCTACGAGCAGTACTTC; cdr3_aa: CASSLSGTGVYEQYF